This T cell receptor (beta chain) was sequenced in a study of T cell responses to AZD1222 COVID-19 vaccine. This clone appeared once. Its antigen is as yet unknown. General study results and limits: Recipients of two AZD1222 doses showed rising Spike-specific TCR breadth and depth.

CDR1 and CDR2 from the germline V gene are ENHRY and SYGVKD. The ends were cut back, 8 bases at V and 7 bases at J, with 12 bases in the middle. This CDR3 spans 12 amino acids. Profiling relied on immunoSEQ multiplex PCR, and the TCRdb table lists in-frame clones only, not all of them. The sample has roughly 110,000 clones, almost 90% seen once; the top ten hold about 4.9%. This TCR derives from an adult in good health. Sequences were derived from peripheral blood, sampled on day 0 of AZD1222 vaccination. The chain employs TRBV10-3 and TRBJ2-1; D may be TRBD1 or TRBD2 (5 bases each). The CDR3 DNA sequence: TGTGCCATCGGGACCGATCGGAATGAGCAGTTCTTC. Protein: CAIGTDRNEQFF.